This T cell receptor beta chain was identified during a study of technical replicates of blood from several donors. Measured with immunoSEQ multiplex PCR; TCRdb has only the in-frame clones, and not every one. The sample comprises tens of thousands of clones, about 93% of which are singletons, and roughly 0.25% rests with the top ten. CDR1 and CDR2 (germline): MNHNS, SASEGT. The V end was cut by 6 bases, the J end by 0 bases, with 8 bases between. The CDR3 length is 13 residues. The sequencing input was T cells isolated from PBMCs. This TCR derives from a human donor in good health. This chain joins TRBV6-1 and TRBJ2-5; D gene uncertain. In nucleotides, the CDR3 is TGTGCCAGCAGAGCCCAAAACCAAGAGACCCAGTACTTC. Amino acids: CASRAQNQETQYF.